The T cell receptor beta chain described here comes from a study of cytomegalovirus exposure and HLA in healthy donors. Amplification used 60 Vbeta primers and 13 Jbeta primers. The assay was immunoSEQ multiplex PCR, and TCRdb's table has in-frame clones only and misses some. The table includes approximately 160,000 clones, 65% to 85% detected once. This clone showed up just a few times. After removal of 1 base from V and 1 base from J, the junction contained 1 base not matched to a gene. CDR1 is SGHVS, CDR2 FQNEAQ, per germline. The CDR3 has 15 residues. This TCR was recovered from a woman aged 50 to 60 in good health and CMV-seropositive. This sequence joins TRBV7-8 and TRBJ2-3, with 8 bases identical to TRBD1. Sequencing was done on a sample of PBMCs. CDR3 DNA: TGTGCCAGCAGCTTAGGGACAGGGCGCACAGATACGCAGTATTTT. It encodes CASSLGTGRTDTQYF.